This TCR beta chain was retrieved from a study of glioma-infiltrating T cells. Study outcomes and limitations: Above-expected tissue-blood divergence occurred in all gliomas, most in low-grade ones. Tissue and blood shared very few CDR3 sequences.

There are a few counts of this clonotype. Its cognate antigen is unknown. V was cut by 5 bases and J by 2 bases, with 14 bases left in between. The CDR3 runs 15 residues. Germline CDR1 and CDR2: MNHNS and SASEGT. Amplification of TCR alpha and beta CDR3 regions from RNA used iRepertoire nested multiplex PCR. One-step reverse transcription and amplification started from about 100-400 ng of tissue mRNA or PBMC total RNA. TCRdb redid the calling of the multiplex PCR reads with MiXCR, one entry per CDR3 protein. The table records some 150,000 distinct CDR3 sequences, about 39% of them present only once. The chain carries TRBV6-1 and TRBJ2-3; D perhaps matches TRBD2 (6 bases). This sequence was found in a human donor with low-grade glioma or glioblastoma, undergoing nonglioma brain surgery, or in good health (not recorded which). Sample: glioma tissue, nonneoplastic brain tissue, or PBMCs (not recorded which). Here the CDR3 reads CASSSHSGPTDTQYF. The CDR3, as DNA: TGTGCCAGCAGTTCCCATAGCGGACCCACAGATACGCAGTATTTT.